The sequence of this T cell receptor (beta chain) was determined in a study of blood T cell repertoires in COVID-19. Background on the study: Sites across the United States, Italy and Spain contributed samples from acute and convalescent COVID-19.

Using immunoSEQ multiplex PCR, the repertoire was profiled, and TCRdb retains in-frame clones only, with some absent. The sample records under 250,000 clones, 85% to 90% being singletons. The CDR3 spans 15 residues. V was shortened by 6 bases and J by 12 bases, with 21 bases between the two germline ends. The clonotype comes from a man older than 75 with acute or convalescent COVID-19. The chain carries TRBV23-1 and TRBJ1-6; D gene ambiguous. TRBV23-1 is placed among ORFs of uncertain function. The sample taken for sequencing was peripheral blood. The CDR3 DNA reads TGCGCCAGCAGACCCGGACGGAGGAAAGGTGGACCCCTCCACTTT. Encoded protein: CASRPGRRKGGPLHF.